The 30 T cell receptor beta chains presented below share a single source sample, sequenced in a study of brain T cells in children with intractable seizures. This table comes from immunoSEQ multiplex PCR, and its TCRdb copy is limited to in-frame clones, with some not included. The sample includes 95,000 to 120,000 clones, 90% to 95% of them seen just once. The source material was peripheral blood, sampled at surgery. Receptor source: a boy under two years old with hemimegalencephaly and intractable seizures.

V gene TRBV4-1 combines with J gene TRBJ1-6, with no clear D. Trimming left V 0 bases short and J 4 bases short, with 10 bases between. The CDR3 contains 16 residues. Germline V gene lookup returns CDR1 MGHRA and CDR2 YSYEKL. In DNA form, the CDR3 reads TGCGCCAGCAGCCAAGAATTGGGCAGTTATAATTCACCCCTCCACTTT. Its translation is CASSQELGSYNSPLHF.

The chain's CDR3 is CASSKEELAGAGELFF. The CDR3 DNA sequence: TGCGCCAGCAGCAAGGAGGAACTAGCGGGAGCCGGGGAGCTGTTTTTT. The chain couples TRBV5-1 to TRBJ2-2; TRBD2 matches 11 bases. V was pared by 4 bases and J by 6 bases, with 8 bases of the junction left unmatched. CDR1 and CDR2 (germline): SGHRS, YFSETQ. CDR3 length equals 16 residues. Variable domain in full (rest from reference TRBV5-1 and TRBJ2-2): KAGVTQTPRYLIKTRGQQVTLSCSPISGHRSVSWYQQTPGQGLQFLFEYFSETQRNKGNFPGRFSGRQFSNSRSEMNVSTLELGDSALYLCASSKEELAGAGELFFGEGSRLTVL.

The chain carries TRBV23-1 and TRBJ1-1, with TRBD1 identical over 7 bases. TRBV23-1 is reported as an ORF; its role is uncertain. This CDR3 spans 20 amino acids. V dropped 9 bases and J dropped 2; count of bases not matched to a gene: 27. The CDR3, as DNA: TGCGCCAGGGCGGAGTTCCTCCTTAGACAGGGTATCGAGGAAAACACTGAAGCTTTCTTT. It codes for CARAEFLLRQGIEENTEAFF.

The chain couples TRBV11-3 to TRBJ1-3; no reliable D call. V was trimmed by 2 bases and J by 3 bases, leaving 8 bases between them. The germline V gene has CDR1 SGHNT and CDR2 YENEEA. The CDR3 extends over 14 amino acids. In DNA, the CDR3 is TGTGCCAGCAGCTTACATCCGGATGGAAACACCATATATTTT. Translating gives CASSLHPDGNTIYF.

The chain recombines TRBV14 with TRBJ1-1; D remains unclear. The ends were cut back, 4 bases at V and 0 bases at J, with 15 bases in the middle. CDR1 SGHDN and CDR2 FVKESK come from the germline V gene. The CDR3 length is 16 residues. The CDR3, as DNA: TGTGCCAGCAGCCCCTTTCGATCCCTCATGAACACTGAAGCTTTCTTT. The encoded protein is CASSPFRSLMNTEAFF. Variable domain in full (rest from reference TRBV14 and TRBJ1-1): EAGVTQFPSHSVIEKGQTVTLRCDPISGHDNLYWYRRVMGKEIKFLLHFVKESKQDESGMPNNRFLAERTGGTYSTLKVQPAELEDSGVYFCASSPFRSLMNTEAFFGQGTRLTVV.

The CDR3: CASSYGTFSYEQYF. For the CDR3, the DNA is TGTGCCAGCAGCTACGGGACTTTTTCCTACGAGCAGTACTTC. This chain uses TRBV5-4 with TRBJ2-7; D is possibly TRBD2 (6 bases). With 3 bases removed from V and 1 base from J, the gap between germline ends came to 11 bases. Germline-derived CDR1 and CDR2 are SGHNT and YYREEE (reference sequence). The CDR3 has 14 amino acids.

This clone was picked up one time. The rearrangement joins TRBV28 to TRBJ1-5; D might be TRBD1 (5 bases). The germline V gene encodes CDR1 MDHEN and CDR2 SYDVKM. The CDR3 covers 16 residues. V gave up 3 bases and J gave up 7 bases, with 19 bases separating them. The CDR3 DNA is TGTGCCAGCAGTTTCCGGGACTGGGAGAGGCGGCAGCCCCAGCATTTT. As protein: CASSFRDWERRQPQHF.

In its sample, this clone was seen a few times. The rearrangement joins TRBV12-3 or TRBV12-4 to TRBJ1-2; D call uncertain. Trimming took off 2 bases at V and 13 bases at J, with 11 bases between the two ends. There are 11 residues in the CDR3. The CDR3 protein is CASSLIGSTTF. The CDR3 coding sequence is TGTGCCAGCAGTTTAATTGGCAGCACCACCTTC.

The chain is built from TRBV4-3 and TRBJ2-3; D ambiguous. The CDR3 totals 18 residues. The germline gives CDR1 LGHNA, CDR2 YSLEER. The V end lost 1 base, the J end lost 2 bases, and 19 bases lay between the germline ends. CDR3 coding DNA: TGCGCCAGCAGCCAAGGGCCCCCTCGTAGGCGGTTCACAGATACGCAGTATTTT. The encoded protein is CASSQGPPRRRFTDTQYF.

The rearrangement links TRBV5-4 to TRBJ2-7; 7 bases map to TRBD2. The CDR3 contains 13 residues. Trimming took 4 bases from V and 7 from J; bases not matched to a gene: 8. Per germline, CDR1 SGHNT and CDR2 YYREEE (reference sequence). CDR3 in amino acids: CASSKTGLPEQYF. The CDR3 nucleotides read TGTGCCAGCAGCAAAACGGGACTACCAGAGCAGTACTTC.

In DNA, the CDR3 is TGTGCCAGCAGTATCGGACAGGGGGGCACTGAAGCTTTCTTT. Translation: CASSIGQGGTEAFF. The V call is TRBV28, the J call TRBJ1-1; 10 bases agree with TRBD1. With V trimmed by 5 bases and J by 4 bases, 4 bases remained unmatched. The germline V gene encodes CDR1 MDHEN and CDR2 SYDVKM. The CDR3 loop spans 14 amino acids. The full variable domain, its missing parts supplied by reference TRBV28 and TRBJ1-1, is DVKVTQSSRYLVKRTGEKVFLECVQDMDHENMFWYRQDPGLGLRLIYFSYDVKMKEKGDIPEGYSVSREKKERFSLILESASTNQTSMYLCASSIGQGGTEAFFGQGTRLTVV.

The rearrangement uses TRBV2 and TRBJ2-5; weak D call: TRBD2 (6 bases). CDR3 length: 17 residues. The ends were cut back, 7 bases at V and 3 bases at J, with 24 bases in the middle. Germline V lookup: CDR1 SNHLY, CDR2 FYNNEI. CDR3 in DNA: TGTGCCAGCAAGAACCCCCGGGAGCCGGGGCATAAAGAGACCCAGTACTTC. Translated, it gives CASKNPREPGHKETQYF. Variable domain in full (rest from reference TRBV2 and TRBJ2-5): EPEVTQTPSHQVTQMGQEVILRCVPISNHLYFYWYRQILGQKVEFLVSFYNNEISEKSEIFDDQFSVERPDGSNFTLKIRSTKLEDSAMYFCASKNPREPGHKETQYFGPGTRLLVL.

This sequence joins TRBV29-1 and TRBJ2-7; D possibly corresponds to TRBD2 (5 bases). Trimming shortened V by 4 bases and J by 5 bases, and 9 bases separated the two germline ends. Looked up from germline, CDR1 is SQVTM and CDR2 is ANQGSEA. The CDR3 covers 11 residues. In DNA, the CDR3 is TGCAGCGTTGGGGCGACTAACGAGCAGTACTTC. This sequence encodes CSVGATNEQYF.

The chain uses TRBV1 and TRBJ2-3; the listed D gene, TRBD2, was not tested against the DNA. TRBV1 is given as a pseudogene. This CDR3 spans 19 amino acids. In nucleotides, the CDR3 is TGCACCAGCAGCCAACTAGCGGGAGGAACGCCAAGGCGCACAGATACGCAGTATTTT. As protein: CTSSQLAGGTPRRTDTQYF.

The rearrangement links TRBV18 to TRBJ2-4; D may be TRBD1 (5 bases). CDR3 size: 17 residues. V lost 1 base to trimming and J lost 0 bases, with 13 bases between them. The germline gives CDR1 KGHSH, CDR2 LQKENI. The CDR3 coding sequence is TGTGCCAGCTCACCACTAACAGGACACCTAGCCAAAAACATTCAGTACTTC. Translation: CASSPLTGHLAKNIQYF.

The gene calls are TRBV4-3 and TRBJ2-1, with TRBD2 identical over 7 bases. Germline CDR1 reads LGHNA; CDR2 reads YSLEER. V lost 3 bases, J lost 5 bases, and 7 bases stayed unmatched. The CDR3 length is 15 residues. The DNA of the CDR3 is TGCGCCAGCAGCCATGGGGGAGGGCCAAACAATGAGCAGTTCTTC. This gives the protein CASSHGGGPNNEQFF.

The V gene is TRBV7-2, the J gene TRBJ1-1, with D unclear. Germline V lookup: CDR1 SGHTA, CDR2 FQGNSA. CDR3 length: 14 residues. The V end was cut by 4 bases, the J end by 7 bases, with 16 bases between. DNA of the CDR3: TGTGCCAGCAGCTCCGGGCGTCTAACAGATGAAGCTTTCTTT. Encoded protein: CASSSGRLTDEAFF.

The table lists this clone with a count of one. CDR3 sequence: CASSHDRGHRGYTF. The CDR3 DNA follows: TGTGCCAGCAGCCATGACAGGGGGCATCGGGGCTACACCTTC. The V call is TRBV11-1, the J call TRBJ1-2; TRBD1 agrees at 10 bases. Germline CDR1 and CDR2: SGHAT and FQDESV (reference sequence). Trimming cost V 5 bases and J 8 bases; bases outside gene matches: 8. The CDR3 runs 14 residues.

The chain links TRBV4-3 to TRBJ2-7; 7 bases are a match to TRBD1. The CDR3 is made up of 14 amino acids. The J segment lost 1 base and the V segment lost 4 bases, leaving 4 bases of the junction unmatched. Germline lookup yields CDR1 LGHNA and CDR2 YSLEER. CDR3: CASSLQTGSYEQYF. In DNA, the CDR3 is TGCGCCAGCAGCCTTCAGACAGGGTCCTACGAGCAGTACTTC.

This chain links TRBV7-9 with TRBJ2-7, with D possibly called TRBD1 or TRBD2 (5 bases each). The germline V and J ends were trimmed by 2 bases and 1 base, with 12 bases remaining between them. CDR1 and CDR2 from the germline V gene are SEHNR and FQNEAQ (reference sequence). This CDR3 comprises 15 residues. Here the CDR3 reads CASSLWGDYSYEQYF. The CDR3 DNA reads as TGTGCCAGCAGCTTATGGGGCGACTATTCCTACGAGCAGTACTTC.

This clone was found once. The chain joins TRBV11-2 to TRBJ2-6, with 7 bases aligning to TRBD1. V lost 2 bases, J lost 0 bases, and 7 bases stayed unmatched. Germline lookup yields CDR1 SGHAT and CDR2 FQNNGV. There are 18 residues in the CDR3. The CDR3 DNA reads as TGTGCCAGCAGCTTACTTACAGGGGCCTCCTCTGGGGCCAACGTCCTGACTTTC. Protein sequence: CASSLLTGASSGANVLTF.

The CDR3 loop reads CASSRQEGSYEQYF. The DNA of the CDR3 is TGTGCCAGCAGTCGACAGGAAGGGTCCTACGAGCAGTACTTC. The chain carries TRBV28 and TRBJ2-7, with D possibly matching TRBD1 (6 bases). Germline lookup yields CDR1 MDHEN and CDR2 SYDVKM. V was cut by 5 bases and J by 1 base, with 12 bases left in between. The CDR3 consists of 14 residues.

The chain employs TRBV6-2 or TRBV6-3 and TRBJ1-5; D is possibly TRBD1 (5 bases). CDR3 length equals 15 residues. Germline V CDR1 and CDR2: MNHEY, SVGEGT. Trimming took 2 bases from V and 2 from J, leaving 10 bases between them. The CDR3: CASSYAMGGNQPQHF. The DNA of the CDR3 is TGTGCCAGCAGTTACGCCATGGGGGGCAATCAGCCCCAGCATTTT.

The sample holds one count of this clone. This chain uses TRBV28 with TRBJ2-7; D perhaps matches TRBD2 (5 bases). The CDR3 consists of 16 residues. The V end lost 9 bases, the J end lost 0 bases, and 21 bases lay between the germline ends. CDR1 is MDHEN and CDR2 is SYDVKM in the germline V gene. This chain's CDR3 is CARDPKAESSSYEQYF. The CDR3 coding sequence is TGTGCCAGAGACCCAAAAGCGGAATCAAGCTCCTACGAGCAGTACTTC.

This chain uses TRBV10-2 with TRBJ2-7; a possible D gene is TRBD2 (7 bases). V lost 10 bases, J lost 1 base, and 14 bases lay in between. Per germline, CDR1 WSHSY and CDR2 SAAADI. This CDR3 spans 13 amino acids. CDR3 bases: TGCGCCACCTACGGGGGGCTTTCCTACGAGCAGTACTTC. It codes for CATYGGLSYEQYF.

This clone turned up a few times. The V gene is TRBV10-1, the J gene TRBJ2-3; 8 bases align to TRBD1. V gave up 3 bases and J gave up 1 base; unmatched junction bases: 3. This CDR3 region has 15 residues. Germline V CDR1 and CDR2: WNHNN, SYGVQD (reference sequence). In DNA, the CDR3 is TGCGCCAGCAGTGATTCGGGACAGGGCACAGATACGCAGTATTTT. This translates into CASSDSGQGTDTQYF.

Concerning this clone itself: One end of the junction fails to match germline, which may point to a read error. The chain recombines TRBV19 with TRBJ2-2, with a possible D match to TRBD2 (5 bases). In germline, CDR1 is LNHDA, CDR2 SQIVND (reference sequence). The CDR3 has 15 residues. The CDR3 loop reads CASSLMSGNAGELFF. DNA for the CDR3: TGTGCCAGTAGTTTAATGTCGGGGAACGCCGGGGAGCTGTTTTTT.

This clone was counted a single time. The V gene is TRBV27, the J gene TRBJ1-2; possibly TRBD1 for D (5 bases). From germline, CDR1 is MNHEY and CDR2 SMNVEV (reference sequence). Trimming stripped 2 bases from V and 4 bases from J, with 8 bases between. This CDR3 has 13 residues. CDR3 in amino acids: CASSLQGTYGYTF. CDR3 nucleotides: TGTGCCAGCAGTTTACAGGGAACCTATGGCTACACCTTC.

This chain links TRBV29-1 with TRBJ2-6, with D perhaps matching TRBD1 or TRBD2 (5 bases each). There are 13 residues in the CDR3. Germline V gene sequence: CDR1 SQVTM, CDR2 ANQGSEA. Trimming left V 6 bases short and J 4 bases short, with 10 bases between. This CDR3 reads CSVGVSGANVLTF. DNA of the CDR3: TGCAGCGTGGGGGTTTCGGGGGCCAACGTCCTGACTTTC.

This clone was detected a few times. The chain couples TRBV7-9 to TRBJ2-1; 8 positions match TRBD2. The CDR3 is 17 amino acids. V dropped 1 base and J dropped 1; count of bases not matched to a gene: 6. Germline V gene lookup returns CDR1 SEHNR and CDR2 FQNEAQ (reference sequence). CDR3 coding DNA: TGTGCCAGCAGCTTAGACCGACAGCGGGGGTCCTACAATGAGCAGTTCTTC. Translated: CASSLDRQRGSYNEQFF.